The sequence of this T cell receptor beta chain was determined in a study of metastatic and nonmetastatic thyroid tumors. Study context: Across blood and tumor or nodule tissue, repertoires from malignant and benign thyroid patients were compared with one another. Broader study findings: Malignant tumors reportedly showed significantly higher TCR beta diversity than benign nodules in both blood and tumor.

Authors' methods: A distant-metastasis classifier for papillary thyroid cancer was built using CDR3 differences across clinicopathological groups. TCRdb re-clonotyped the PCR reads through MiXCR. TCRdb's processing, not the authors' own work, is the source of the V and J calls. Of about 19,000 clones listed, around 16% are singletons. This clone has a count of ten or more. The antigen remains undetermined. Before thyroid surgery, none of the patients had received any treatment. CDR1 is MNHNS and CDR2 is SASEGT in the germline V gene. CDR3 length: 15 amino acids. Trimming pared 1 base from V and 2 bases from J, leaving 12 bases between.

The sequencing input was blood. The rearrangement uses TRBV6-1 and TRBJ2-7; D is unresolved. The receptor's source is a male donor with papillary thyroid cancer or a benign thyroid nodule (not recorded which). Some clones in this sample may be carry-over from other donors' samples. CDR3 bases: TGTGCCAGCAGTGAAGGAGGAATAGCCGCCTACGAGCAGTACTTC. Translation gives CASSEGGIAAYEQYF.